The clone carrying this T cell receptor beta chain has at least ten counts. TCRdb fed the RT-PCR reads into MiXCR, producing one record per CDR3 protein. The top ten clones hold 3% to 4.5% of a sample with hundreds of thousands of distinct CDR3 sequences, 14% of them seen once. The V gene's germline CDR1 is LGHNA and CDR2 YSLEER. V was trimmed by 0 bases and J by 3 bases, leaving 9 bases between them. The CDR3 has 14 residues. The receptor's source is a female donor in good health, serving as a healthy control. Input material: memory CD4+ T cells from blood. The V call is TRBV4-3, the J call TRBJ2-7; D is unresolved. The CDR3 nucleotides read TGCGCCAGCAGCCAAGATGTGTCTAGCTACGAGCAGTACTTC. Translation: CASSQDVSSYEQYF.